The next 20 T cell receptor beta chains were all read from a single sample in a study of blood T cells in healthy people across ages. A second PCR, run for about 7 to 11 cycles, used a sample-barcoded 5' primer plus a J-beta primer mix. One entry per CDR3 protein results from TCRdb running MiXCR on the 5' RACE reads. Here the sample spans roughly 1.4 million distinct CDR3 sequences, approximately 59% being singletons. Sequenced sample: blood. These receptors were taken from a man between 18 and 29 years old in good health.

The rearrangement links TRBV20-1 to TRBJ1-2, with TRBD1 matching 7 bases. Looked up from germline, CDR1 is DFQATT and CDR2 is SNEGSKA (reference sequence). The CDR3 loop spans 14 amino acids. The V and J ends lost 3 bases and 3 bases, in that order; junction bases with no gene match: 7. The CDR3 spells CSARGDSTYYGYTF. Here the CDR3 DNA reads TGCAGTGCTAGGGGGGACAGCACATACTATGGCTACACCTTC.

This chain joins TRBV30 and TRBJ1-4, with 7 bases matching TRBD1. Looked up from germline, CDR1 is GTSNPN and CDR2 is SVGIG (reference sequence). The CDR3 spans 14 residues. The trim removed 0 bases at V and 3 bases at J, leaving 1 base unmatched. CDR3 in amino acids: CAWSVGTANEKLFF. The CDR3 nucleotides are TGTGCCTGGAGTGTCGGGACAGCTAATGAAAAACTGTTTTTT.

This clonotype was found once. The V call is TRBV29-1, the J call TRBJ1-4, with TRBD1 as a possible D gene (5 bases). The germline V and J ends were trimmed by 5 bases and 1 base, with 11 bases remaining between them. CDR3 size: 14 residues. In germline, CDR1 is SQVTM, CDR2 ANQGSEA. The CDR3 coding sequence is TGCAGCGTTCGGGGCGGGGAAACTAATGAAAAACTGTTTTTT. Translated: CSVRGGETNEKLFF.

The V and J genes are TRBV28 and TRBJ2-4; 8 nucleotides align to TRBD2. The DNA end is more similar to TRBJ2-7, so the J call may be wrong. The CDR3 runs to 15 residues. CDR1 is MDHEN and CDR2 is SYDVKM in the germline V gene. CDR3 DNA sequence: TGTGCCAGCAGTCCTTTAGCGGGGTTACCCTACGAGCAGTACTTC. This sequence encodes CASSPLAGLPYEQYF.

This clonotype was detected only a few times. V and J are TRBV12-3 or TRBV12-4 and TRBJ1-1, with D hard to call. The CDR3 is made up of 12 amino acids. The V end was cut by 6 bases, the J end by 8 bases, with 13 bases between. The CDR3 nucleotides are TGTGCCAGCAGACCTAGGACGGAAGAAGCTTTCTTT. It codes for CASRPRTEEAFF.

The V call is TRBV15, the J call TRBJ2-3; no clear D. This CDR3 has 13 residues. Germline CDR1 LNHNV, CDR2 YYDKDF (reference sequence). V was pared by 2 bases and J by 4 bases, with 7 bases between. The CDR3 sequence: CATSRHGADTQYF. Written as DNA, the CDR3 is TGTGCCACCAGCAGACATGGAGCAGATACGCAGTATTTT.

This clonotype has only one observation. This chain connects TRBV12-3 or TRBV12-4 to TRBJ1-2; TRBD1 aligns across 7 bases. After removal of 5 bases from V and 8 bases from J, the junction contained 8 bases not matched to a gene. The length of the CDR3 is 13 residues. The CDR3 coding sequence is TGTGCCAGCAGTCCCCCGACAGGGTCGGGCTACACCTTC. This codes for CASSPPTGSGYTF.

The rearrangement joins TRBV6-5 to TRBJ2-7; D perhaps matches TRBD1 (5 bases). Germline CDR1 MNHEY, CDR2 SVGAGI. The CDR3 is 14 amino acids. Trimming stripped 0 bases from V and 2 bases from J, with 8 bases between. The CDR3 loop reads CASSYSGPAYEQYF. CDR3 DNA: TGTGCCAGCAGTTACTCGGGGCCAGCCTACGAGCAGTACTTC.

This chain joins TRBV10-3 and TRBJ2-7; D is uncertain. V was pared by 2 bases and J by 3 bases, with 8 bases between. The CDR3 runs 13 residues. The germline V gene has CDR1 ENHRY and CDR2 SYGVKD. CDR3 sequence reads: CAISEGTYYEQYF. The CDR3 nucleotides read TGTGCCATCAGTGAGGGCACCTACTACGAGCAGTACTTC.

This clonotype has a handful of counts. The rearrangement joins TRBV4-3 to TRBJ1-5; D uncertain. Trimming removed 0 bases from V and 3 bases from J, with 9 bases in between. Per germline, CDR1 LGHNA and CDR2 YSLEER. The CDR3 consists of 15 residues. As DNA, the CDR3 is TGCGCCAGCAGCCAAGACAGCAGTACCAATCAGCCCCAGCATTTT. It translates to CASSQDSSTNQPQHF.

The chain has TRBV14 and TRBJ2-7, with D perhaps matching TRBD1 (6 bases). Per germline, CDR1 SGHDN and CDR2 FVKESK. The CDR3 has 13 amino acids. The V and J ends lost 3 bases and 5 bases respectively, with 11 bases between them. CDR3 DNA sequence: TGTGCCAGCAGCCAGTCAGGGGACCACGAGCAGTACTTC. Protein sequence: CASSQSGDHEQYF.

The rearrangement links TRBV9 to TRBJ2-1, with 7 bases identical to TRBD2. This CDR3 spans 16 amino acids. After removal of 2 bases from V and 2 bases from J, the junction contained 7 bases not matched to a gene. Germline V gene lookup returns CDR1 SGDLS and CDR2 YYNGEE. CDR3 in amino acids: CASSVDASGAYNEQFF. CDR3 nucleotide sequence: TGTGCCAGCAGCGTGGATGCTAGCGGTGCCTACAATGAGCAGTTCTTC.

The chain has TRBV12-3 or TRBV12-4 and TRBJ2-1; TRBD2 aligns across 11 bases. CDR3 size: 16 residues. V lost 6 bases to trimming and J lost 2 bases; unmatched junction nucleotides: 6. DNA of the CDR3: TGTGCCAGCAGCCTAAATAGCGGGAGGGCCTACAATGAGCAGTTCTTC. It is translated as CASSLNSGRAYNEQFF.

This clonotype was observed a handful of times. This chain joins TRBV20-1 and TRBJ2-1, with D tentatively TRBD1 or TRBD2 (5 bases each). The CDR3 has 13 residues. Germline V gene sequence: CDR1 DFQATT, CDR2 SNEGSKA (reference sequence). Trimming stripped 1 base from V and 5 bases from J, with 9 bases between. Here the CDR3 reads CSARGDGNNEQFF. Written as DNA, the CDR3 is TGCAGTGCTAGAGGGGACGGTAACAATGAGCAGTTCTTC.

The CDR3 protein is CASSPWGAAIGDEQFF. In DNA, the CDR3 is TGTGCCAGCAGCCCTTGGGGAGCGGCAATTGGCGATGAGCAGTTCTTC. The chain employs TRBV7-9 and TRBJ2-1; maybe TRBD2 (5 bases). The CDR3 consists of 16 residues. Germline V gene sequence: CDR1 SEHNR, CDR2 FQNEAQ (reference sequence). The V end was cut by 5 bases, the J end by 8 bases, with 22 bases between.

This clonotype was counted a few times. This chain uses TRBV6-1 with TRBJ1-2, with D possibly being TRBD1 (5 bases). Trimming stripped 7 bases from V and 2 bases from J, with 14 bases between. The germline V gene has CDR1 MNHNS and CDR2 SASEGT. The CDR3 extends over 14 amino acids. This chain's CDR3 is CASTQGPGNYGYTF. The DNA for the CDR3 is TGTGCCAGCACCCAGGGTCCGGGGAACTATGGCTACACCTTC.

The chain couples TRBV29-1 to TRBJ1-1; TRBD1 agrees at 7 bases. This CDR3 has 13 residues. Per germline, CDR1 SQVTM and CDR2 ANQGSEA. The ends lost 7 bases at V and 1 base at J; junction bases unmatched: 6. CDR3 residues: CSATRQGNTEAFF. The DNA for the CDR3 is TGCAGCGCGACCCGACAGGGGAACACTGAAGCTTTCTTT.

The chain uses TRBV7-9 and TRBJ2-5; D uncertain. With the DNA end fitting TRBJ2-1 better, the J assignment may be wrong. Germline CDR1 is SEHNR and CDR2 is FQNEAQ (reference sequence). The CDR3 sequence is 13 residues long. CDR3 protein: CASSLVMEETQFF. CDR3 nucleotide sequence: TGTGCCAGCAGCTTAGTAATGGAAGAGACCCAGTTCTTC.

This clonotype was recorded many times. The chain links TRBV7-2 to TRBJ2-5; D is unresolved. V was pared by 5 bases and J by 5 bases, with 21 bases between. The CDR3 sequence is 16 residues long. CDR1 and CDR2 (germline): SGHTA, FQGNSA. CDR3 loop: CASSPQERKRRETQYF. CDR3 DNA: TGTGCCAGCAGCCCCCAAGAGCGCAAACGAAGGGAGACCCAGTACTTC.

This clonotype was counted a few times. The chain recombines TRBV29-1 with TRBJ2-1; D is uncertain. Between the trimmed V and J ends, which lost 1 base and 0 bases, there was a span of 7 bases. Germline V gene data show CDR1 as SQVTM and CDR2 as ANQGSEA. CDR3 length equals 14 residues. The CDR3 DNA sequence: TGCAGCGTTGAAGGGGTAGTCTCCTACAATGAGCAGTTCTTC. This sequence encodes CSVEGVVSYNEQFF.